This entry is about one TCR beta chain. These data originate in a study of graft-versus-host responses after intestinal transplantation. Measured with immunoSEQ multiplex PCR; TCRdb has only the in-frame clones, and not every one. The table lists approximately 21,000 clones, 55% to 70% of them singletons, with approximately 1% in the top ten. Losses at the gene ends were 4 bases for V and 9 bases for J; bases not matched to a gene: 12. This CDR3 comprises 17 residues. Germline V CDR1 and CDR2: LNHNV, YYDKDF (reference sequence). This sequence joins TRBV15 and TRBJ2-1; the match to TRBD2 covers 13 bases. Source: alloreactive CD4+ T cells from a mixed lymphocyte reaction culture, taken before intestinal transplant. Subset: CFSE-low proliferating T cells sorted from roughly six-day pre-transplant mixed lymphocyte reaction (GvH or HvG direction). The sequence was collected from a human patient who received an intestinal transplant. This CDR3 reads CATSTSRTSGRLGEQFF. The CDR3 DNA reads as TGTGCCACCAGCACTAGTCGGACTAGCGGGAGATTAGGTGAGCAGTTCTTC.